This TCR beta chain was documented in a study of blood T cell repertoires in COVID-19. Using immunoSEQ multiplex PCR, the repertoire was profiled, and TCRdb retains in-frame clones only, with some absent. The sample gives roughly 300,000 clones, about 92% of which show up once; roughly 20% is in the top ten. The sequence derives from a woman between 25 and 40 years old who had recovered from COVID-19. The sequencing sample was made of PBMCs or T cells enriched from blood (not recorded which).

The CDR3 sequence: CASSLGFRGPYGYTF. The DNA of the CDR3 is TGTGCCAGCAGCTTAGGGTTTAGGGGGCCCTATGGCTACACCTTC. J is TRBJ1-2 and V is TRBV11-2; 7 bases match TRBD1. The CDR3 has 15 amino acids. Germline CDR1 is SGHAT and CDR2 is FQNNGV. The ends lost 1 base at V and 4 bases at J; junction bases unmatched: 6.